This TCR beta chain was identified in a study of control samples from healthy donors and cancer patients. The CDR3 is 15 residues long. The germline CDR1 and CDR2 sequences are MDHEN and SYDVKM. The V gene end was trimmed by 3 bases and the J gene end by 3 bases; junction bases not matched to a gene: 6. Sequencing was performed with immunoSEQ multiplex PCR; in TCRdb, only in-frame clones are kept and a portion is missing. The repertoire holds fewer than 200,000 clones, with around 90% as singletons. The TCR originated in a man aged 25-45 years in good health. The genes are TRBV28 and TRBJ1-2; 8 bases fit TRBD1. Sequences were obtained from blood. CDR3 in DNA: TGTGCCAGCAGTTTTCCAGGGGGCGCGGACTATGGCTACACCTTC. Translating gives CASSFPGGADYGYTF.